Sequencing of this T cell receptor beta chain was carried out in a study of shared clonotypes between healthy human individuals. This CDR3 spans 13 amino acids. V lost 5 bases and J 1 base, leaving 8 bases between the germline ends. CDR1 MNHEY and CDR2 SMNVEV come from the germline V gene (reference sequence). As handled by the study authors: Owing to the provision of junction-only sequences devoid of quality scores by immunoSEQ, filtering differed. TCRdb keeps only in-frame clones here, not all; method: immunoSEQ multiplex PCR. V and J calls and clone size come straight from that table; D and trimming were deduced from the DNA. The top ten hold around 0.13% of the sample, which has under 2,500,000 clones, approximately 96% seen once. Every donor was a Caucasian adult from Nashville, Tennessee.

The V gene is TRBV27, the J gene TRBJ1-1; D is unclear. The source is a young man in good health. Source material: naive CD4+ T cells sorted from blood. The subset denotes: CD45RA+ positively selected. In DNA, the CDR3 is TGTGCCAGCAGTCGTTCATGGAACACTGAAGCTTTCTTT. Protein product: CASSRSWNTEAFF.